This entry lists 29 T cell receptor beta chains sequenced from one sample in a study of OX40 agonist ivuxolimab in advanced cancers. Generated by immunoSEQ multiplex PCR, the TCRdb table keeps only in-frame clones and is missing some. The sample has about 110,000 clones; under 95% are singletons. The sample here was CD4+ or CD8+ T cells sorted from blood, taken in a trial of the OX40 agonist ivuxolimab. The source is an adult with an advanced solid tumor such as melanoma, head and neck, liver or kidney cancer.

This clone was counted a single time. This CDR3 reads CASSMGGGQITDTQYF. CDR3 DNA sequence: TGTGCCAGTAGTATGGGTGGGGGCCAAATCACAGATACGCAGTATTTT. The chain couples TRBV19 to TRBJ2-3; tentatively, D is TRBD1 (6 bases). V was shortened by 3 bases and J by 2 bases, with 15 bases between the two germline ends. CDR3 length equals 16 residues. The germline CDR1 and CDR2 sequences are LNHDA and SQIVND (reference sequence).

The chain links TRBV5-8 to TRBJ1-5, with D possibly being TRBD1 (5 bases). Germline V gene data show CDR1 as SGHTS and CDR2 as YDEGEE. V was pared by 4 bases and J by 1 base, with 12 bases between. The CDR3 sequence is 15 residues long. The DNA for the CDR3 is TGTGCCAGCAGCGGGGACTTCGGGAGCAATCAGCCCCAGCATTTT. Encoded protein: CASSGDFGSNQPQHF.

V gene TRBV2 combines with J gene TRBJ2-7, with unresolved D. Germline V gene lookup returns CDR1 SNHLY and CDR2 FYNNEI. Between the trimmed V and J ends, which lost 2 bases and 2 bases, there was a span of 7 bases. This CDR3 comprises 13 residues. CDR3 coding DNA: TGTGCCAGCAGTGAATCCCGCCCCTACGAGCAGTACTTC. The encoded protein is CASSESRPYEQYF.

The table lists this clone with a count of one. The chain combines TRBV5-1 with TRBJ2-7, with D unresolved. V lost 5 bases and J 1 base, leaving 10 bases between the germline ends. CDR1 is SGHRS and CDR2 is YFSETQ in the germline V gene. This CDR3 contains 13 residues. In DNA, the CDR3 is TGCGCCAGCAGTCCTAAGGGATCCTACGAGCAGTACTTC. Amino acid sequence: CASSPKGSYEQYF. Full variable domain (outside the CDR3, taken from reference TRBV5-1 and TRBJ2-7): KAGVTQTPRYLIKTRGQQVTLSCSPISGHRSVSWYQQTPGQGLQFLFEYFSETQRNKGNFPGRFSGRQFSNSRSEMNVSTLELGDSALYLCASSPKGSYEQYFGPGTRLTVT.

As regards this clone: A junction boundary mismatches the germline segment, possibly from a read error. The chain couples TRBV7-7 to TRBJ2-2; no definite D call. The V gene's germline CDR1 is SSHAT and CDR2 FNYEAQ (reference sequence). The CDR3 is 12 amino acids. In DNA, the CDR3 is TGTGCTAGCAGCCCAGACACCGGGGAGCTGTTTTTT. Translating it yields CASSPDTGELFF.

The J gene is TRBJ2-5, the V gene TRBV5-1; D may correspond to TRBD1 or TRBD2 (5 bases each). Germline V gene data show CDR1 as SGHRS and CDR2 as YFSETQ. The CDR3 spans 15 residues. V lost 0 bases and J 1 base, leaving 10 bases between the germline ends. CDR3 bases: TGCGCCAGCAGCTTGGGGGGGACCACCCAAGAGACCCAGTACTTC. Translation: CASSLGGTTQETQYF.

The chain uses TRBV27 and TRBJ2-6; tentatively, D is TRBD1 (6 bases). Trimming stripped 6 bases from V and 0 bases from J, with 9 bases between. CDR3 size: 15 residues. CDR1 and CDR2 (germline): MNHEY, SMNVEV (reference sequence). The CDR3 loop is CASRRTASGANVLTF. CDR3 DNA sequence: TGTGCCAGCAGGCGGACAGCCTCTGGGGCCAACGTCCTGACTTTC. Full variable domain (outside the CDR3, taken from reference TRBV27 and TRBJ2-6): EAQVTQNPRYLITVTGKKLTVTCSQNMNHEYMSWYRQDPGLGLRQIYYSMNVEVTDKGDVPEGYKVSRKEKRNFPLILESPSPNQTSLYFCASRRTASGANVLTFGAGSRLTVL.

The chain is built from TRBV5-4 and TRBJ2-3, with D possibly matching TRBD2 (5 bases). The CDR3 loop spans 12 amino acids. The V end was cut by 4 bases, the J end by 6 bases, with 9 bases between. Germline V gene sequence: CDR1 SGHNT, CDR2 YYREEE (reference sequence). The CDR3 sequence is CASSPGVDTQYF. The CDR3 DNA follows: TGTGCCAGCAGCCCCGGGGTTGATACGCAGTATTTT.

This clone was found a few times. The chain joins TRBV7-3 to TRBJ2-1; D not certain. This CDR3 has 13 residues. CDR1 SGHTA and CDR2 FQGTGA come from the germline V gene. V was shortened by 0 bases and J by 7 bases, with 7 bases between the two germline ends. CDR3 protein: CASSLTALNEQFF. The CDR3 DNA reads as TGTGCCAGCAGCTTAACTGCCCTGAATGAGCAGTTCTTC. Together with reference TRBV7-3 and TRBJ2-1, the CDR3 gives the full variable domain: GAGVSQTPSNKVTEKGKYVELRCDPISGHTALYWYRQSLGQGPEFLIYFQGTGAADDSGLPNDRFFAVRPEGSVSTLKIQRTERGDSAVYLCASSLTALNEQFFGPGTRLTVL.

This chain connects TRBV30 to TRBJ2-7, with no clear D. CDR3 length: 14 amino acids. The germline CDR1 and CDR2 sequences are GTSNPN and SVGIG (reference sequence). The V end was cut by 0 bases, the J end by 1 base, with 10 bases between. The CDR3 region is CAWSVGLVSYEQYF. The CDR3 nucleotides are TGTGCCTGGAGTGTAGGGCTAGTTTCCTACGAGCAGTACTTC.

The chain has TRBV6-6 and TRBJ1-1, with D tentatively TRBD1 (5 bases). Germline CDR1 reads MNHNY; CDR2 reads SVGAGI (reference sequence). V dropped 6 bases and J dropped 1 base, with 18 bases sitting between them. This CDR3 is built from 16 residues. The CDR3, as DNA: TGTGCCAGCAGAGAATACAGGAACTTAAAGAACACTGAAGCTTTCTTT. Protein product: CASREYRNLKNTEAFF.

The chain couples TRBV19 to TRBJ1-2; D gene ambiguous. The germline V and J ends were trimmed by 0 bases and 4 bases, with 9 bases remaining between them. This CDR3 has 14 residues. Germline CDR1 and CDR2: LNHDA and SQIVND (reference sequence). Written as DNA, the CDR3 is TGTGCCAGTAGTATAGATTCCGGCCCCTATGGCTACACCTTC. This codes for CASSIDSGPYGYTF.

The chain uses TRBV2 and TRBJ2-3, with D perhaps matching TRBD1 (6 bases). The V and J ends lost 10 bases and 2 bases respectively, with 10 bases between them. Germline V gene sequence: CDR1 SNHLY, CDR2 FYNNEI. The CDR3 is made up of 12 amino acids. The CDR3 protein is CATGQNTDTQYF. The CDR3 coding sequence is TGTGCCACAGGACAGAACACAGATACGCAGTATTTT.

V usage is TRBV7-9 and J usage is TRBJ1-2; D uncertain. The germline CDR1 and CDR2 sequences are SEHNR and FQNEAQ (reference sequence). Trimming stripped 6 bases from V and 8 bases from J, with 16 bases between. CDR3 length: 13 amino acids. CDR3 coding DNA: TGTGCCAGCAGTACGGATCCGATGCGGGGCTACACCTTC. Translated, it gives CASSTDPMRGYTF.

The chain joins TRBV5-1 to TRBJ1-1, with 7 bases lining up with TRBD1. CDR1 and CDR2 from the germline V gene are SGHRS and YFSETQ. CDR3 length: 14 amino acids. V lost 3 bases and J lost 6; bases outside the gene matches: 8. The CDR3 DNA reads as TGCGCCAGCAGCTACGGACAGGAGCGCGCTGAAGCTTTCTTT. Its protein product is CASSYGQERAEAFF.

This chain joins TRBV5-5 and TRBJ2-2; D is unresolved. CDR1 and CDR2 from the germline V gene are SGHKS and YYEKEE (reference sequence). This CDR3 is built from 14 residues. V was shortened by 4 bases and J by 0 bases, with 7 bases between the two germline ends. The CDR3 DNA is TGTGCCAGCAGCCGCGACACGAACACCGGGGAGCTGTTTTTT. Translating gives CASSRDTNTGELFF.

There are a few counts of this clone. The rearrangement joins TRBV7-9 to TRBJ1-6; 8 bases are shared with TRBD1. The ends lost 2 bases at V and 9 bases at J; junction bases unmatched: 6. The CDR3 extends over 15 amino acids. In germline, CDR1 is SEHNR, CDR2 FQNEAQ (reference sequence). CDR3 nucleotides: TGTGCCAGCAGCTTAACCGGACAGGGAAGTTCACCCCTCCACTTT. Protein product: CASSLTGQGSSPLHF.

The chain couples TRBV6-1 to TRBJ2-5; TRBD1 is a possible D gene (6 bases). This CDR3 is 15 amino acids long. Germline CDR1 reads MNHNS; CDR2 reads SASEGT. The ends were cut back, 2 bases at V and 0 bases at J, with 10 bases in the middle. CDR3 in amino acids: CASSEQGGYQETQYF. CDR3 bases: TGTGCCAGCAGTGAACAAGGGGGTTACCAAGAGACCCAGTACTTC.

The CDR3, as DNA: TGTGCCAGCAGCGTAGACCTCTCCCCCTACGAGCAGTACTTC. Encoded protein: CASSVDLSPYEQYF. The chain links TRBV9 to TRBJ2-7; the D is unclear. The CDR3 totals 14 residues. The ends were cut back, 0 bases at V and 2 bases at J, with 9 bases in the middle. Germline loops: CDR1 SGDLS, CDR2 YYNGEE.

V is TRBV9 and J is TRBJ1-1; TRBD1 is a possible D gene (5 bases). CDR1 and CDR2 (germline): SGDLS, YYNGEE. The V gene lost 4 bases and the J gene lost 1 base, with 17 bases spanning the gap. This CDR3 region has 16 residues. The CDR3 bases are TGTGCCAGCAGCCCCAGGGTGGGCCAGACGAACACTGAAGCTTTCTTT. Translating gives CASSPRVGQTNTEAFF. Combining the CDR3 with reference TRBV9 and TRBJ1-1 gives the whole variable domain DSGVTQTPKHLITATGQRVTLRCSPRSGDLSVYWYQQSLDQGLQFLIQYYNGEERAKGNILERFSAQQFPDLHSELNLSSLELGDSALYFCASSPRVGQTNTEAFFGQGTRLTVV.

V gene TRBV30 combines with J gene TRBJ1-2; 9 positions agree with TRBD1. CDR1 is GTSNPN and CDR2 is SVGIG in the germline V gene (reference sequence). The ends lost 0 bases at V and 4 bases at J; junction bases unmatched: 6. The CDR3 runs 15 residues. CDR3: CAWSVQGARVYGYTF. The CDR3 nucleotides read TGTGCCTGGAGTGTACAGGGGGCGCGTGTCTATGGCTACACCTTC.

The chain uses TRBV4-1 and TRBJ2-2, with D unresolved. Germline assignment: CDR1 MGHRA and CDR2 YSYEKL. V gave up 4 bases and J gave up 0 bases, with 12 bases separating them. This CDR3 spans 16 amino acids. The CDR3 DNA sequence: TGCGCCAGCAGCCCTACAGACACGTCGAACACCGGGGAGCTGTTTTTT. Protein sequence: CASSPTDTSNTGELFF.

V usage is TRBV9 and J usage is TRBJ2-2, with D possibly being TRBD2 (6 bases). The CDR3 contains 14 residues. V gave up 0 bases and J gave up 6 bases, with 9 bases separating them. The V gene's germline CDR1 is SGDLS and CDR2 YYNGEE. The CDR3 region is CASSVGRVPGELFF. The DNA of the CDR3 is TGTGCCAGCAGCGTAGGGAGGGTCCCCGGGGAGCTGTTTTTT.

The chain is built from TRBV6-1 and TRBJ2-7, with 9 bases matching TRBD1. Germline V gene lookup returns CDR1 MNHNS and CDR2 SASEGT. CDR3 length: 14 amino acids. The J segment lost 3 bases and the V segment lost 5 bases, leaving 5 bases of the junction unmatched. DNA of the CDR3: TGTGCCAGCAGTAAGGGACAGGGCCTCTACGAGCAGTACTTC. Amino acid sequence: CASSKGQGLYEQYF.

The rearrangement joins TRBV5-6 to TRBJ2-7; possibly TRBD2 for D (5 bases). The germline gives CDR1 SGHDT, CDR2 YYEEEE. Trimming removed 6 bases at V and 4 bases at J, with 20 bases between. CDR3 size: 15 residues. The CDR3 loop reads CASTDAGLGIYEQYF. The CDR3 nucleotides are TGTGCCAGCACCGACGCGGGCCTCGGGATATACGAGCAGTACTTC.

V usage is TRBV15 and J usage is TRBJ2-2, with 9 positions matching TRBD2. The germline V gene encodes CDR1 LNHNV and CDR2 YYDKDF (reference sequence). The CDR3 spans 20 residues. V gave up 0 bases and J gave up 0 bases; unmatched junction bases: 11. The CDR3 coding sequence is TGTGCCACCAGCAGAGAGGATGGCGGGGGGGCCCCCGCGAACACCGGGGAGCTGTTTTTT. Its translation is CATSREDGGGAPANTGELFF. The whole variable domain, filled in from reference TRBV15 and TRBJ2-2, reads DAMVIQNPRYQVTQFGKPVTLSCSQTLNHNVMYWYQQKSSQAPKLLFHYYDKDFNNEADTPDNFQSRRPNTSFCFLDIRSPGLGDTAMYLCATSREDGGGAPANTGELFFGEGSRLTVL.

The chain has TRBV6-1 and TRBJ2-7; the D gene is possibly TRBD1 (5 bases). This CDR3 is built from 15 residues. Trimming removed 6 bases at V and 0 bases at J, with 15 bases between. CDR1 is MNHNS, CDR2 SASEGT, per germline. CDR3 coding DNA: TGTGCCAGCAGCCTCGTGATCGACAGCTCCTACGAGCAGTACTTC. This translates into CASSLVIDSSYEQYF.

The chain combines TRBV6-6 with TRBJ1-6, with 7 bases identical to TRBD1. CDR1 and CDR2 from the germline V gene are MNHNY and SVGAGI (reference sequence). CDR3 length equals 15 residues. The ends lost 6 bases at V and 3 bases at J; junction bases unmatched: 5. The CDR3 region is CASSDRDSYNSPLHF. The CDR3, as DNA: TGTGCCAGCAGCGACCGGGACAGCTATAATTCACCCCTCCACTTT.

V usage is TRBV5-1 and J usage is TRBJ2-3; weak D call: TRBD2 (6 bases). V shed 4 bases and J shed 3 bases, with 15 bases lying between them. Germline CDR1 SGHRS, CDR2 YFSETQ. This CDR3 contains 15 residues. CDR3 nucleotides: TGCGCCAGCAGCAGGGGCGGGGTGGGGACAGATACGCAGTATTTT. Translating it yields CASSRGGVGTDTQYF.